This T cell receptor (beta chain) was recorded in a study of Graves' ophthalmopathy and Graves' hyperthyroidism. The study amplified TCR beta CDR3 regions using RNA transcripts. The first-round RT-PCR employed HTBI primers together with the Qiagen OneStep RT-PCR kit. A multiplex PCR was then performed as the second round. TCRdb processed the multiplex PCR reads anew with MiXCR; each CDR3 protein has one entry. The profile shows more than 300,000 distinct CDR3 sequences, about 16% of them singletons. The germline V gene encodes CDR1 SEHNR and CDR2 FQNEAQ (reference sequence). The length of the CDR3 is 15 residues. The V end lost 6 bases, the J end lost 5 bases, and 19 bases lay between the germline ends. This clonotype was counted many times.

This chain uses TRBV7-9 with TRBJ2-5; D may be TRBD1 (6 bases). The source of this sequence is a young woman with stable Graves' hyperthyroidism. The sample was peripheral blood. As DNA, the CDR3 is TGTGCCAGCAGGCCCCAAATTGGGACAAGGGAGACCCAGTACTTC. Translating it yields CASRPQIGTRETQYF. Based on the CDR3 plus reference TRBV7-9 and TRBJ2-5, the full variable domain is DTGVSQNPRHKITKRGQNVTFRCDPISEHNRLYWYRQTLGQGPEFLTYFQNEAQLEKSRLLSDRFSAERPKGSFSTLEIQRTEQGDSAMYLCASRPQIGTRETQYFGPGTRLLVL.